This TCR beta chain was sequenced during a study of Graves' ophthalmopathy and Graves' hyperthyroidism. Germline V CDR1 and CDR2: MDHEN, SYDVKM. This CDR3 region has 14 residues. V dropped 6 bases and J dropped 1; count of bases not matched to a gene: 3. This clonotype came up many times. What it binds is not known. Additional autoimmune diseases, uncontrolled infections, pregnancy or lactation disqualified patients. Clinical symptoms, serum thyroxine, TRAb, thyroid ultrasound and orbital computed tomography were relied on for diagnosis. Amplified material comprised TCR beta CDR3 regions derived from RNA transcripts. The library came from an HTBI-primed first-round RT-PCR and a second-round multiplex PCR. Via MiXCR, TCRdb re-called the multiplex PCR reads, giving one row per CDR3 protein. The data contain about 370,000 distinct CDR3 sequences, approximately 20% of them singletons. Whole-study findings and limits: Thyroid clonotypes that were expanded above 0.001 frequency mostly also appeared in blood. Ophthalmopathy progression predictions by the model showed nearly 75% specificity and approximately 70% sensitivity.

Sequencing was performed on peripheral blood. The sequence was collected from a woman between 18 and 29 years old with Graves' ophthalmopathy. The V call is TRBV28, the J call TRBJ2-5, with TRBD2 matching 9 bases. CDR3 protein: CASSISGSQETQYF. CDR3 sequence (DNA): TGTGCCAGCAGCATTAGCGGGAGCCAAGAGACCCAGTACTTC.